The 4 T cell receptor beta chains below were found in one sample sequenced in a study of T cell responses to AZD1222 COVID-19 vaccine. Sequencing used immunoSEQ multiplex PCR; TCRdb keeps in-frame clones, though not all of them. Here the sample spans 84,000 or so clones, 88% being singletons. Sequences were derived from peripheral blood, sampled on day 0 of MenACWY control vaccination. These receptors originate from an adult in good health.

The V call is TRBV28, the J call TRBJ2-7; D is unclear. V lost 2 bases to trimming and J lost 2 bases, with 10 bases between them. Germline CDR1 is MDHEN and CDR2 is SYDVKM. The CDR3 length is 14 residues. The CDR3 region is CASSLPRAPYEQYF. CDR3 coding DNA: TGTGCCAGCAGTTTACCTCGGGCGCCCTACGAGCAGTACTTC.

The J gene is TRBJ2-1, the V gene TRBV25-1; 9 bases fit TRBD2. This CDR3 comprises 15 residues. Germline V gives CDR1 MGHDK, CDR2 SYGVNS. The trim removed 6 bases at V and 5 bases at J, leaving 8 bases unmatched. In nucleotides, the CDR3 is TGTGCCAGCAGCGCCCGGACTAGCGAGAACAATGAGCAGTTCTTC. Amino acid sequence: CASSARTSENNEQFF.

The V gene is TRBV9, the J gene TRBJ2-2; D perhaps matches TRBD2 (7 bases). V was trimmed by 0 bases and J by 3 bases, leaving 12 bases between them. In germline, CDR1 is SGDLS, CDR2 YYNGEE. The length of the CDR3 is 16 residues. CDR3 bases: TGTGCCAGCAGCGTAGTAAGGGGGGGTTACACCGGGGAGCTGTTTTTT. Its protein product is CASSVVRGGYTGELFF.

The V call is TRBV19, the J call TRBJ1-2, with a tentative D call TRBD1 (6 bases). Germline CDR1 LNHDA, CDR2 SQIVND (reference sequence). V dropped 5 bases and J dropped 2 bases, with 12 bases sitting between them. The CDR3 sequence is 14 residues long. For the CDR3, the DNA is TGTGCCAGTAGTGGCGGACAGTTGAACTATGGCTACACCTTC. Protein: CASSGGQLNYGYTF.